This T cell receptor beta chain emerged from a study of T cells in Graves' hyperthyroidism and ophthalmopathy. Study conclusions and caveats: The model made its ophthalmopathy prediction, and onset followed a median about 6 months later. Most clonotypes that expanded in the thyroid above 0.001 also showed up in blood.

Graves' hyperthyroidism qualified as stable when ophthalmopathy did not progress within 18 months. Template material for amplifying TCR beta CDR3 regions consisted of RNA transcripts. TCR CDR3 underwent first-round RT-PCR with the HTBI primer set. MiXCR, run by TCRdb on the multiplex PCR reads, gives a single entry per CDR3 protein. The sample lists 250,000 to 350,000 distinct CDR3 sequences, approximately 17% seen once, with around 35% in the top ten. This clonotype appeared many times. Its antigen is unknown. Material: blood. The TCR was taken from a man aged 30-40 years with Graves' hyperthyroidism.

The CDR3 spells CASSFGGDAQPQHF. CDR3 nucleotides: TGTGCCAGCAGTTTTGGAGGGGATGCTCAGCCCCAGCATTTT. The chain carries TRBV28 and TRBJ1-5, with D perhaps TRBD1 (5 bases). This CDR3 is 14 amino acids long. CDR1 is MDHEN and CDR2 is SYDVKM in the germline V gene. The V and J ends lost 3 bases and 6 bases respectively, with 12 bases between them.